This is a list of T cell receptor beta chains from one sample in a study of T cells in Graves' hyperthyroidism and ophthalmopathy. TCRdb processed the multiplex PCR reads anew with MiXCR; each CDR3 protein has one entry. The sample has some 400,000 distinct CDR3 sequences, under 20% seen once; the top ten hold about 3.5%. The sample comprised blood. The receptors shown here come from a woman aged 18 to 35 with Graves' hyperthyroidism. CDR3s include the opening cysteine and the closing phenylalanine or tryptophan. D genes are given only for firm matches. Rows give clone size only sometimes, using once, few, many, or a class for an expanded clone.

clone size: many
D gene: .
J gene: TRBJ1-1
V gene: TRBV29-1
CDR3 protein: CSVVWGVEAFF
CDR3 DNA: TGCAGCGTTGTTTGGGGTGTTGAAGCTTTCTTT

clone size: .
D gene: TRBD2
J gene: TRBJ2-4
V gene: TRBV12-3/TRBV12-4
CDR3 protein: CASSRPGLADFKNIQYF
CDR3 DNA: TGTGCCAGCAGTAGACCGGGACTAGCGGACTTCAAAAACATTCAGTACTTC

clone size: .
D gene: .
J gene: TRBJ2-2
V gene: TRBV19
CDR3 protein: CASSISGHPRSTGELFF
CDR3 DNA: TGTGCCAGTAGTATCTCGGGCCATCCTCGGAGCACCGGGGAGCTGTTTTTT

clone size: many
D gene: .
J gene: TRBJ2-2
V gene: TRBV6-1
CDR3 protein: CASSEQPIGVNTGELFF
CDR3 DNA: TGTGCCAGCAGTGAACAGCCCATCGGGGTGAACACCGGGGAGCTGTTTTTT

clone size: many
D gene: .
J gene: TRBJ1-5
V gene: TRBV6-1
CDR3 protein: CASSEPTLYSNQPQHF
CDR3 DNA: TGTGCCAGCAGTGAACCTACACTTTATAGCAATCAGCCCCAGCATTTT

clone size: few
D gene: .
J gene: TRBJ2-2
V gene: TRBV24-1
CDR3 protein: CATSDPGHLTGELFF
CDR3 DNA: TGTGCCACCAGTGACCCCGGACACCTCACCGGGGAGCTGTTTTTT

clone size: many
D gene: .
J gene: TRBJ2-7
V gene: TRBV14
CDR3 protein: CASSRYQGLRYEQYF
CDR3 DNA: TGTGCCAGCAGCCGATACCAGGGGCTACGCTACGAGCAGTACTTC

clone size: many
D gene: .
J gene: TRBJ1-1
V gene: TRBV5-5
CDR3 protein: CASSLGQVSTEAFF
CDR3 DNA: TGTGCCAGCAGCTTGGGACAGGTCAGCACTGAAGCTTTCTTT

clone size: few
D gene: TRBD1
J gene: TRBJ2-7
V gene: TRBV5-1
CDR3 protein: CASSRGQAPNEQYF
CDR3 DNA: TGCGCCAGCAGCCGGGGACAGGCCCCGAACGAGCAGTACTTC

clone size: .
D gene: .
J gene: TRBJ2-5
V gene: TRBV6-5
CDR3 protein: CARPASIETQYF
CDR3 DNA: TGTGCCAGGCCAGCCTCAATAGAGACCCAGTACTTC

clone size: few
D gene: .
J gene: TRBJ1-5
V gene: TRBV6-1
CDR3 protein: CASSDVVRQPQHF
CDR3 DNA: TGTGCCAGCAGTGACGTTGTTCGTCAGCCCCAGCATTTT

clone size: many
D gene: .
J gene: TRBJ2-7
V gene: TRBV2
CDR3 protein: CASSGSGSYEQYF
CDR3 DNA: TGTGCCAGCAGTGGCTCGGGATCCTACGAGCAGTACTTC

clone size: many
D gene: TRBD1
J gene: TRBJ1-5
V gene: TRBV6-4
CDR3 protein: CASSPERLRSTGAPAGQPQHF
CDR3 DNA: TGTGCCAGCAGTCCAGAGCGTTTAAGGTCGACAGGGGCCCCGGCGGGTCAGCCCCAGCATTTT

clone size: .
D gene: TRBD1
J gene: TRBJ2-5
V gene: TRBV20-1
CDR3 protein: CSASRTGAYQETQYF
CDR3 DNA: TGCAGTGCTTCGAGGACAGGGGCATACCAAGAGACCCAGTACTTC

clone size: .
D gene: .
J gene: TRBJ2-4
V gene: TRBV12-3/TRBV12-4
CDR3 protein: CASSRGGTAQNIQYF
CDR3 DNA: TGTGCCAGCAGCCGTGGGGGGACTGCACAAAACATTCAGTACTTC

clone size: few
D gene: TRBD2
J gene: TRBJ2-5
V gene: TRBV2
CDR3 protein: CASSEGAGGGETQYF
CDR3 DNA: TGTGCCAGCAGTGAAGGAGCGGGGGGAGGAGAGACCCAGTACTTC

clone size: .
D gene: .
J gene: TRBJ1-2
V gene: TRBV6-1
CDR3 protein: CASSEDAGGYGYTF
CDR3 DNA: TGTGCCAGCAGTGAGGACGCGGGAGGCTATGGCTACACCTTC

clone size: .
D gene: .
J gene: TRBJ2-7
V gene: TRBV9
CDR3 protein: CASSVDHFPYEQYF
CDR3 DNA: TGTGCCAGCAGCGTAGATCACTTCCCCTACGAGCAGTACTTC

clone size: .
D gene: .
J gene: TRBJ2-7
V gene: TRBV11-2
CDR3 protein: CASIWGLDQYF
CDR3 DNA: TGTGCCAGCATCTGGGGCCTCGATCAGTACTTC

clone size: many
D gene: .
J gene: TRBJ1-1
V gene: TRBV6-5
CDR3 protein: CASSRTFWNTEAFF
CDR3 DNA: TGTGCCAGCAGTCGCACATTTTGGAACACTGAAGCTTTCTTT

clone size: .
D gene: .
J gene: TRBJ2-7
V gene: TRBV2
CDR3 protein: CASSRSPSYEQYF
CDR3 DNA: TGTGCCAGCAGTCGCTCCCCCTCCTACGAGCAGTACTTC

clone size: many
D gene: .
J gene: TRBJ2-2
V gene: TRBV6-1
CDR3 protein: CASLGGSVTGELFF
CDR3 DNA: TGTGCCAGCTTAGGGGGGTCGGTCACCGGGGAGCTGTTTTTT

clone size: many
D gene: TRBD1
J gene: TRBJ2-5
V gene: TRBV15
CDR3 protein: CATSRGTGQTQYF
CDR3 DNA: TGTGCCACCAGCAGAGGGACAGGGCAGACCCAGTACTTC

clone size: many
D gene: .
J gene: TRBJ1-2
V gene: TRBV28
CDR3 protein: CASSLPAAPQGGYTF
CDR3 DNA: TGTGCCAGCAGTTTACCGGCGGCCCCCCAAGGTGGCTACACCTTC

clone size: few
D gene: .
J gene: TRBJ2-4
V gene: TRBV12-3/TRBV12-4
CDR3 protein: CASSLDGTKYF
CDR3 DNA: TGTGCCAGCAGTTTAGACGGGACAAAGTACTTC

clone size: many
D gene: .
J gene: TRBJ2-7
V gene: TRBV28
CDR3 protein: CASSSIGWRRSYEQYF
CDR3 DNA: TGTGCCAGCAGTTCGATCGGGTGGCGCCGCTCCTACGAGCAGTACTTC

clone size: many
D gene: .
J gene: TRBJ1-1
V gene: TRBV30
CDR3 protein: CAWSVTDTEAFF
CDR3 DNA: TGTGCCTGGAGTGTCACAGACACTGAAGCTTTCTTT

clone size: many
D gene: TRBD2
J gene: TRBJ2-7
V gene: TRBV30
CDR3 protein: CAWSRGGSSYEQYF
CDR3 DNA: TGTGCCTGGAGCCGGGGCGGGAGCTCCTACGAGCAGTACTTC

clone size: few
D gene: .
J gene: TRBJ1-1
V gene: TRBV11-2
CDR3 protein: CASSLGGGPEAFF
CDR3 DNA: TGTGCCAGCAGCTTAGGAGGGGGGCCTGAAGCTTTCTTT

clone size: .
D gene: TRBD1
J gene: TRBJ1-1
V gene: TRBV12-3/TRBV12-4
CDR3 protein: CASSQGAVTEAFF
CDR3 DNA: TGTGCCAGCAGTCAGGGGGCAGTCACTGAAGCTTTCTTT

clone size: many
D gene: TRBD1
J gene: TRBJ1-1
V gene: TRBV10-3
CDR3 protein: CAISPSQGVNTEAFF
CDR3 DNA: TGTGCCATCAGTCCGTCCCAGGGGGTGAACACTGAAGCTTTCTTT

clone size: .
D gene: .
J gene: TRBJ2-7
V gene: TRBV4-2
CDR3 protein: CASSQGFSPPENEQYF
CDR3 DNA: TGTGCCAGCAGCCAAGGATTTTCCCCCCCCGAGAACGAGCAGTACTTC

clone size: many
D gene: TRBD1
J gene: TRBJ1-2
V gene: TRBV15
CDR3 protein: CATSRVTGGNYGYTF
CDR3 DNA: TGTGCCACCAGCAGAGTTACAGGGGGTAACTATGGCTACACCTTC

clone size: once
D gene: .
J gene: TRBJ2-7
V gene: TRBV27
CDR3 protein: CASSLTRDRREQYF
CDR3 DNA: TGTGCCAGCAGTTTAACCAGGGATAGACGCGAGCAGTACTTC